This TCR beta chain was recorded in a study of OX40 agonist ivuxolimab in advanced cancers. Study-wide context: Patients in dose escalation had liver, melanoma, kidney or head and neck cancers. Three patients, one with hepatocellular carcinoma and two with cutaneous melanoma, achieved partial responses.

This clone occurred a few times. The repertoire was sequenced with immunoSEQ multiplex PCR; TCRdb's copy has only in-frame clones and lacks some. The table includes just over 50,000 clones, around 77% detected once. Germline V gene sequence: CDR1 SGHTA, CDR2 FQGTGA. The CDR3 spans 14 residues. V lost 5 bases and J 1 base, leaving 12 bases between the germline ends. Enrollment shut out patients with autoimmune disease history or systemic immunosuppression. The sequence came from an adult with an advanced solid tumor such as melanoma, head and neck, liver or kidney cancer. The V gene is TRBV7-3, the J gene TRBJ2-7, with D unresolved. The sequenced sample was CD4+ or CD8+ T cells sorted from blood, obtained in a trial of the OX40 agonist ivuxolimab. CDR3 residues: CASSPTLESYEQYF. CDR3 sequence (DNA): TGTGCCAGCAGCCCAACGCTAGAATCCTACGAGCAGTACTTC.